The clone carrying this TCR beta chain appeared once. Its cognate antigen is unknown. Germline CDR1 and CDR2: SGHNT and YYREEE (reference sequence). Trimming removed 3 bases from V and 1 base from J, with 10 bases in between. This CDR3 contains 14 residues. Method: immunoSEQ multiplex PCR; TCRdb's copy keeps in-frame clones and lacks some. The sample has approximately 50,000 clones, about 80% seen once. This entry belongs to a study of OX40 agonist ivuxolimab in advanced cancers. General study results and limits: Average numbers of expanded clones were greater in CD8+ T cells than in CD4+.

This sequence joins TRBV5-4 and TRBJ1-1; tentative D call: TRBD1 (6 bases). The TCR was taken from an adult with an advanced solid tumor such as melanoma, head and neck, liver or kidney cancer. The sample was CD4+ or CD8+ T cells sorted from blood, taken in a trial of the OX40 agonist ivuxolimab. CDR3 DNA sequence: TGTGCCAGCAGCTCCCGGGACAAGAACACTGAAGCTTTCTTT. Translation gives CASSSRDKNTEAFF.